This T cell receptor beta chain was captured by sequencing in a study of cytomegalovirus exposure and HLA in healthy donors. Study-wide findings and caveats: The study found most TCR sequences rare, yet found some public TCRs in many donors. The authors enumerated around 150 TCR beta chains as linked to cytomegalovirus.

Clones were read by immunoSEQ multiplex PCR, and TCRdb kept only the in-frame ones, dropping some. The data hold under 200,000 clones, with 85% to 90% observed a single time. To note about this clone: Antigen specificity is unknown.

This CDR3 is 18 amino acids long. Germline V lookup: CDR1 LNHDA, CDR2 SQIVND (reference sequence). V gave up 1 base and J gave up 0 bases; unmatched junction bases: 6. The receptor comes from a woman aged 25 to 39 in good health and CMV-seronegative. The specimen was PBMCs. The V gene is TRBV19, the J gene TRBJ2-6, with 7 bases aligning to TRBD2. Here the CDR3 reads CASSIASGPSSGANVLTF. As DNA, the CDR3 is TGTGCCAGTAGTATAGCTAGCGGCCCAAGCTCTGGGGCCAACGTCCTGACTTTC.